The 5 T cell receptor beta chains below all came from one sample that was sequenced in a study of cytomegalovirus exposure and HLA in healthy donors. The PCR was carried out with 60 Vbeta primers and 13 Jbeta primers. Assay used: immunoSEQ multiplex PCR; TCRdb lists only in-frame clones, some missing. This table has some 170,000 clones, roughly four fifths appearing once. Sequencing input: PBMCs. These receptors were taken from a man in his sixties in good health and CMV-seronegative.

With regard to this clone: Other DNA sequences in the sample encode the same CDR3. V usage is TRBV11-2 and J usage is TRBJ2-2; TRBD2 aligns across 8 bases. The V gene end was trimmed by 2 bases and the J gene end by 4 bases; junction bases not matched to a gene: 3. Looked up from germline, CDR1 is SGHAT and CDR2 is FQNNGV. There are 15 residues in the CDR3. The DNA of the CDR3 is TGTGCCAGCAGCTTAAGCGGGAGAATCACCGGGGAGCTGTTTTTT. Protein product: CASSLSGRITGELFF. Drawing the rest from reference TRBV11-2 and TRBJ2-2, the complete variable domain is EAGVAQSPRYKIIEKRQSVAFWCNPISGHATLYWYQQILGQGPKLLIQFQNNGVVDDSQLPKDRFSAERLKGVDSTLKIQPAKLEDSAVYLCASSLSGRITGELFFGEGSRLTVL.

The chain uses TRBV27 and TRBJ1-2; D is ambiguous. CDR1 and CDR2 from the germline V gene are MNHEY and SMNVEV (reference sequence). Trimming shortened V by 5 bases and J by 4 bases, and 23 bases separated the two germline ends. CDR3 length: 17 residues. The CDR3 here is CASSQTPGLFPPYGYTF. The CDR3 coding sequence is TGTGCCAGCAGTCAAACCCCGGGTCTATTCCCCCCCTATGGCTACACCTTC.

The chain uses TRBV5-4 and TRBJ2-5, with TRBD2 matching 15 bases. This CDR3 comprises 16 residues. Germline CDR1 and CDR2: SGHNT and YYREEE (reference sequence). The V segment lost 7 bases and the J segment 7 bases; nucleotides outside the gene matches: 11. CDR3: CASGSMGLAGGGTQYF. In DNA form, the CDR3 reads TGTGCCAGCGGTTCCATGGGACTAGCGGGGGGCGGGACCCAGTACTTC.

In its sample, this clone was seen a few times. The J gene is TRBJ2-5, the V gene TRBV14, with 7 bases lining up with TRBD2. The CDR3 contains 16 residues. CDR1 SGHDN and CDR2 FVKESK come from the germline V gene. Losses at the gene ends were 4 bases for V and 5 bases for J; bases not matched to a gene: 13. The CDR3 DNA reads as TGTGCCAGCAGCCGATCCGGGGGGTCGGTGTTGGAGACCCAGTACTTC. This gives the protein CASSRSGGSVLETQYF.

The rearrangement joins TRBV7-9 to TRBJ1-1; D is unclear. Trimming shortened V by 0 bases and J by 1 base, and 6 bases separated the two germline ends. Germline V gene lookup returns CDR1 SEHNR and CDR2 FQNEAQ (reference sequence). This CDR3 region has 14 residues. CDR3 amino acids: CASSLAMRNTEAFF. The DNA of the CDR3 is TGTGCCAGCAGCTTAGCTATGCGGAACACTGAAGCTTTCTTT.